These T cell receptor beta chains were read from a single sample in a study of T-cell reconstitution after alpha-beta-depleted transplantation in children. TCRdb processed the PCR reads anew with MiXCR; each CDR3 protein has one entry. Of hundreds of thousands of distinct CDR3 sequences listed, approximately 11% are singletons. Sample: PBMCs, taken before TCRalphabeta/CD19-depleted stem cell transplant. The receptors were sampled from a child younger than two with acute myeloid leukemia, due to receive a stem cell transplant. The conserved cysteine and the conserved F or W are not part of the CDR3 here. A D gene is named only where the DNA matches it firmly.

J	V	D	CDR3
TRBJ2-3	TRBV12-3/TRBV12-4	TRBD2	ASRGGVGEPDTQY
TRBJ2-5	TRBV7-2	NA	ASSHRPLDVPQETQY
TRBJ1-6	TRBV28	NA	ASGWDAINSPLH
TRBJ2-7	TRBV28	NA	ASLRTVMTGVGEQY
TRBJ2-1	TRBV29-1	NA	SVWGPNNEQF
TRBJ2-3	TRBV7-9	NA	AHSTISGDTQY
TRBJ2-7	TRBV29-1	NA	SVAGTPWEQY
TRBJ1-1	TRBV12-3/TRBV12-4	NA	ASPHTEAF
TRBJ1-2	TRBV18	TRBD1	ASSPLGTGDSGYT
TRBJ2-2	TRBV5-1	NA	ASSLSGWELF
TRBJ2-3	TRBV27	NA	ASSLSILGDTQY
TRBJ1-1	TRBV11-2	NA	ASKTKMNTEAF
TRBJ2-5	TRBV28	TRBD1	ASSSGGRQETQY
TRBJ2-2	TRBV5-1	NA	ASSYGLENTGELF
TRBJ2-7	TRBV2	NA	ASADYPEKYEQY
TRBJ2-1	TRBV2	NA	ASSGTGYWAPNEQF
TRBJ2-5	TRBV19	NA	ASRSGARETQY
TRBJ2-7	TRBV28	TRBD1	AGRGQGASYEQY
TRBJ1-5	TRBV28	NA	ASSLAGRAANQPQH
TRBJ2-2	TRBV19	NA	ASTLGGSGELF
TRBJ1-2	TRBV2	NA	VSSKGAGTGYT
TRBJ2-1	TRBV28	NA	ASSSARGGFYNEQF
TRBJ2-7	TRBV5-1	TRBD2	ASSSGLAGKQY
TRBJ2-2	TRBV7-3	NA	ASSPALGPENTGELF
TRBJ2-3	TRBV10-3	NA	AIATSGDTQY
TRBJ2-3	TRBV29-1	TRBD2	SVVGLTDTQY
TRBJ2-5	TRBV4-2	NA	ASSQVGTGPQETQY
TRBJ2-5	TRBV12-3/TRBV12-4	TRBD2	ASTHLAGGLETQY
TRBJ2-5	TRBV7-6	NA	ASSLAPRTEETQY
TRBJ2-1	TRBV6-2/TRBV6-3	NA	ASSSIDSFSYNEQF
TRBJ2-3	TRBV5-1	TRBD2	ASSFGGRADSTDTQY
TRBJ1-3	TRBV5-1	NA	ASSLVGNAGNTIY
TRBJ2-1	TRBV28	NA	ASSPGSETFNEQF
TRBJ2-2	TRBV3-1	NA	ATSRMAVNTGELF
TRBJ1-2	TRBV20-1	NA	SAPKRAGYGYT
TRBJ2-2	TRBV11-3	TRBD2	ASSLETSGSGELF
TRBJ1-2	TRBV19	NA	ASSILNYGYT
TRBJ1-1	TRBV12-3/TRBV12-4	NA	ASSFATEAF
TRBJ2-3	TRBV20-1	NA	SALGADTQY
TRBJ2-2	TRBV20-1	NA	SASKLVPGELF
TRBJ2-5	TRBV14	TRBD2	ASSLLIGGTQETQY
TRBJ2-1	TRBV5-4	NA	ASSPGWQGLSEQF
TRBJ1-4	TRBV4-3	NA	ASSLTSSTLNEKLF